The 4 T cell receptor beta chains listed next were all sequenced from one sample in a study of cytomegalovirus exposure and HLA in healthy donors. This PCR relied on a set of 60 Vbeta primers and 13 Jbeta primers. Only in-frame clones appear in the TCRdb table, and some are missing; sequencing was by immunoSEQ multiplex PCR. Recorded for this sample: roughly 75,000 clones. The sample was PBMCs. The origin of the receptors is a middle-aged man in good health and CMV-seronegative.

Notes on this clone: The sample contains more than one DNA sequence encoding this CDR3. This chain links TRBV28 with TRBJ2-5; TRBD1 aligns across 7 bases. Losses at the gene ends were 2 bases for V and 3 bases for J; bases not matched to a gene: 6. The CDR3 consists of 15 residues. Germline V gene sequence: CDR1 MDHEN, CDR2 SYDVKM. The CDR3 coding sequence is TGTGCCAGCAGTTTACCCTCGACAGGGAAAGAGACCCAGTACTTC. It encodes CASSLPSTGKETQYF. Full variable domain (outside the CDR3, taken from reference TRBV28 and TRBJ2-5): DVKVTQSSRYLVKRTGEKVFLECVQDMDHENMFWYRQDPGLGLRLIYFSYDVKMKEKGDIPEGYSVSREKKERFSLILESASTNQTSMYLCASSLPSTGKETQYFGPGTRLLVL.

The V gene is TRBV5-1, the J gene TRBJ1-5, with D possibly matching TRBD1 (5 bases). V was shortened by 3 bases and J by 1 base, with 8 bases between the two germline ends. Germline-derived CDR1 and CDR2 are SGHRS and YFSETQ. The CDR3 runs to 14 residues. CDR3 in amino acids: CASSSGQSNQPQHF. CDR3 DNA sequence: TGCGCCAGCAGCTCAGGACAAAGCAATCAGCCCCAGCATTTT.

This chain links TRBV5-4 with TRBJ1-4, with D perhaps TRBD1 (5 bases). From germline, CDR1 is SGHNT and CDR2 YYREEE (reference sequence). V was pared by 2 bases and J by 5 bases, with 7 bases between. This CDR3 spans 13 amino acids. CDR3 residues: CASSFQGNEKLFF. CDR3 in DNA: TGTGCCAGCAGCTTCCAGGGAAATGAAAAACTGTTTTTT.

V gene TRBV5-4 combines with J gene TRBJ1-6, with D perhaps TRBD1 (5 bases). From germline, CDR1 is SGHNT and CDR2 YYREEE (reference sequence). CDR3 length: 14 residues. Trimming took 4 bases from V and 8 from J, leaving 13 bases between them. The CDR3 spells CASSLGGGDSPLHF. The CDR3 region has the DNA TGTGCCAGCAGCCTGGGGGGGGGAGATTCACCCCTCCACTTT.